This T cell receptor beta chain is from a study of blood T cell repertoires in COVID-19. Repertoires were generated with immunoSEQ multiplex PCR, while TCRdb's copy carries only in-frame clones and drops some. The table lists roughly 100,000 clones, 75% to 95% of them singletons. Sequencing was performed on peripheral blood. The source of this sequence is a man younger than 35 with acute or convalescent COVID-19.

DNA of the CDR3: TGCGCCAGCAGCTTGGGGACTAGCGGGAGAGAGACCCAGTACTTC. It codes for CASSLGTSGRETQYF. The V and J genes are TRBV5-1 and TRBJ2-5; 13 nucleotides align to TRBD2. Losses at the gene ends were 0 bases for V and 4 bases for J; bases not matched to a gene: 0. The CDR3 loop spans 15 amino acids. Germline V gives CDR1 SGHRS, CDR2 YFSETQ.